Presented here are 21 T cell receptor beta chains from one specimen sequenced in a study of blood T cells in healthy people across ages. Together with a sample-barcoded 5' primer, a J-beta primer mix was included in a second PCR lasting about 7 to 12 cycles. TCRdb ran MiXCR on the 5' RACE reads and lists one entry per CDR3 protein. This table holds about 1.5 million distinct CDR3 sequences, 42% found once. The sample taken for sequencing was blood. The receptors derive from a young woman in good health.

This clonotype was counted a few times. The chain couples TRBV7-7 to TRBJ1-3; D is uncertain. The germline CDR1 and CDR2 sequences are SSHAT and FNYEAQ (reference sequence). The CDR3 loop spans 15 amino acids. Trimming removed 4 bases from V and 2 bases from J, with 12 bases in between. The CDR3 sequence: CASSSGVGAGNTIYF. The CDR3 coding sequence is TGTGCCAGCAGCTCAGGCGTGGGAGCTGGAAACACCATATATTTT.

V is TRBV10-3 and J is TRBJ2-3; TRBD1 is a possible D gene (6 bases). CDR1 is ENHRY and CDR2 is SYGVKD in the germline V gene. V lost 5 bases to trimming and J lost 1 base, with 22 bases between them. The CDR3 extends over 18 amino acids. CDR3 loop: CAISYRAQAGSGTDTQYF. The CDR3 DNA is TGTGCCATCAGTTACAGGGCCCAAGCCGGCTCCGGCACAGATACGCAGTATTTT.

This chain links TRBV28 with TRBJ2-4, with TRBD2 identical over 11 bases. Germline V gene data show CDR1 as MDHEN and CDR2 as SYDVKM. Unmatched junction bases numbered 15, after V lost 7 bases and J lost 13 bases. The CDR3 contains 15 residues. CDR3 sequence reads: CASTLSGGDSLEQYF. CDR3 nucleotide sequence: TGTGCCAGCACCCTTAGCGGGGGGGACAGCTTGGAGCAGTACTTC. The whole variable domain, remainder taken from reference TRBV28 and TRBJ2-4, is DVKVTQSSRYLVKRTGEKVFLECVQDMDHENMFWYRQDPGLGLRLIYFSYDVKMKEKGDIPEGYSVSREKKERFSLILESASTNQTSMYLCASTLSGGDSLEQYFGAGTRLSVL.

This clonotype has a single count. CDR3 sequence reads: CASSGDRGGSTDTQYF. Written as DNA, the CDR3 is TGTGCCAGCAGTGGGGACAGAGGTGGAAGCACAGATACGCAGTATTTT. The J gene is TRBJ2-3, the V gene TRBV12-3 or TRBV12-4; 7 nucleotides agree with TRBD1. The V segment lost 5 bases and the J segment 0 bases; nucleotides outside the gene matches: 8. The CDR3 is 16 residues long.

The CDR3 region is CASSVGVESDEQYF. As DNA, the CDR3 is TGTGCCAGCAGTGTAGGCGTGGAATCCGACGAGCAGTACTTC. J is TRBJ2-7 and V is TRBV6-1; D is uncertain. Germline V gene lookup returns CDR1 MNHNS and CDR2 SASEGT. This CDR3 is 14 amino acids long. The germline V and J ends were trimmed by 4 bases and 5 bases, with 15 bases remaining between them.

The chain couples TRBV27 to TRBJ2-1, with 10 bases lining up with TRBD2. CDR1 is MNHEY, CDR2 SMNVEV, per germline (reference sequence). The CDR3 totals 14 residues. The V and J ends lost 9 bases and 3 bases, in that order; junction bases with no gene match: 5. The CDR3 coding sequence is TGTGCCAGTAGCGGGGGGACTCTCTACAATGAGCAGTTCTTC. It is translated as CASSGGTLYNEQFF.

This clonotype occurred a few times. This rearrangement joins TRBV28 to TRBJ1-4; a weak D match, TRBD1 (6 bases). CDR3 length: 17 residues. Germline CDR1 is MDHEN and CDR2 is SYDVKM. V was pared by 10 bases and J by 0 bases, with 21 bases between. In DNA form, the CDR3 reads TGTGCCACTCACCAACAGGGTAGGGCTGCAACTAATGAAAAACTGTTTTTT. It codes for CATHQQGRAATNEKLFF. The full variable domain, its missing parts supplied by reference TRBV28 and TRBJ1-4, is DVKVTQSSRYLVKRTGEKVFLECVQDMDHENMFWYRQDPGLGLRLIYFSYDVKMKEKGDIPEGYSVSREKKERFSLILESASTNQTSMYLCATHQQGRAATNEKLFFGSGTQLSVL.

This clonotype was picked up a small number of times. The chain links TRBV3-1 to TRBJ2-1; 12 nucleotides match TRBD2. This CDR3 comprises 14 residues. The V gene's germline CDR1 is LGHDT and CDR2 YNNKEL (reference sequence). With 6 bases clipped from V and 6 bases from J, the junction kept 3 bases outside the gene matches. CDR3: CASRRLAGVNEQFF. Here the CDR3 DNA reads TGTGCCAGCAGGCGACTAGCGGGAGTCAATGAGCAGTTCTTC.

This chain links TRBV5-4 with TRBJ2-3; D possibly corresponds to TRBD1 (6 bases). Germline V CDR1 and CDR2: SGHNT, YYREEE (reference sequence). V was clipped by 0 bases and J by 10 bases, with 15 bases between them. The CDR3 runs to 14 residues. CDR3 DNA: TGTGCCAGCAGCTTGGTTCAGGCAGGGGAAGCGCAGTATTTT. It yields the protein CASSLVQAGEAQYF.

In DNA form, the CDR3 reads TGTGCCAGCAGTGAATGGAAACTCTACTCCTACGAGCAGTACTTC. Protein product: CASSEWKLYSYEQYF. The chain is built from TRBV2 and TRBJ2-7; D unclear. Germline CDR1 SNHLY, CDR2 FYNNEI. This CDR3 is built from 15 residues. V was trimmed by 2 bases and J by 0 bases, leaving 11 bases between them.

This clonotype was recorded a few times. The chain joins TRBV28 to TRBJ2-5; 7 bases fit TRBD2. Trimming took 7 bases from V and 3 from J; bases not matched to a gene: 5. This CDR3 is built from 13 residues. Germline values: CDR1 MDHEN, CDR2 SYDVKM. The CDR3 nucleotides are TGTGCCAGCAAGATCCGGGGGGAAGAGACCCAGTACTTC. It specifies CASKIRGEETQYF.

In DNA, the CDR3 is TGTGCCAGCAGCCAAGACTTGAGAGGGAATGAGGAGACCCAGTACTTC. Translating it yields CASSQDLRGNEETQYF. V usage is TRBV7-3 and J usage is TRBJ2-7; maybe TRBD2 (5 bases). Gene TRBJ2-5 matches the end of the DNA better, so the J call may be wrong. The V gene's germline CDR1 is SGHTA and CDR2 FQGTGA. This CDR3 is built from 16 residues.

The genes are TRBV20-1 and TRBJ2-5; weak D call: TRBD2 (5 bases). CDR1 and CDR2 from the germline V gene are DFQATT and SNEGSKA (reference sequence). The CDR3 is 15 amino acids. Trimming removed 5 bases from V and 3 bases from J, with 19 bases in between. The CDR3 region has the DNA TGCAGTGCTGGAGGCAGCCGCGGCTTCAAAGAGACCCAGTACTTC. It codes for CSAGGSRGFKETQYF.

The chain joins TRBV20-1 to TRBJ2-1; unclear D gene. CDR1 DFQATT and CDR2 SNEGSKA come from the germline V gene (reference sequence). The ends were cut back, 2 bases at V and 7 bases at J, with 15 bases in the middle. The length of the CDR3 is 14 residues. In nucleotides, the CDR3 is TGCAGTGCTAGACGGCAGGCGCAGTTAAATGAGCAGTTCTTC. Amino acid sequence: CSARRQAQLNEQFF.

This clonotype was counted between two and nine times. The chain carries TRBV25-1 and TRBJ2-7; unclear D gene. Trimming left V 3 bases short and J 5 bases short, with 14 bases between. Looked up from germline, CDR1 is MGHDK and CDR2 is SYGVNS. The CDR3 covers 14 residues. CDR3 amino acids: CASSDTWASDEQYF. DNA of the CDR3: TGTGCCAGCAGTGACACGTGGGCAAGTGACGAGCAGTACTTC.

The chain is built from TRBV7-7 and TRBJ2-1; 8 nucleotides match TRBD2. Germline V gene lookup returns CDR1 SSHAT and CDR2 FNYEAQ (reference sequence). V was pared by 4 bases and J by 5 bases, with 7 bases of the junction left unmatched. The length of the CDR3 is 15 residues. In DNA form, the CDR3 reads TGTGCCAGCAGCTCCGGGACTAGTTTTCACAATGAGCAGTTCTTC. This encodes CASSSGTSFHNEQFF.

This clonotype was seen only once. The chain couples TRBV20-1 to TRBJ2-7; TRBD2 agrees at 9 bases. Germline trimming cut 5 bases from V and 7 bases from J; bases unmatched to any gene: 12. The CDR3 runs 14 residues. Germline V lookup: CDR1 DFQATT, CDR2 SNEGSKA (reference sequence). The CDR3 region is CSAGGGGARNEQYF. As DNA, the CDR3 is TGCAGTGCTGGGGGCGGGGGGGCCCGCAATGAGCAGTACTTC.

V gene TRBV6-4 combines with J gene TRBJ2-3, with 9 bases fitting TRBD2. The CDR3 sequence is 13 residues long. Germline loops: CDR1 MRHNA, CDR2 SNTAGT. The CDR3 loop reads CPVLAGSTDTQYF. CDR3 bases: TGTCCCGTTCTAGCGGGGAGCACAGATACGCAGTATTTT.

CDR3 protein: CASVGGRGLYEQYF. DNA of the CDR3: TGTGCCAGCGTAGGGGGCAGGGGCCTCTACGAGCAGTACTTC. V is TRBV6-6 and J is TRBJ2-7; 7 bases match TRBD1. The CDR3 covers 14 residues. The V segment lost 8 bases and the J segment 3 bases; nucleotides outside the gene matches: 10. The germline CDR1 and CDR2 sequences are MNHNY and SVGAGI (reference sequence).

The rearrangement links TRBV19 to TRBJ2-7; possibly TRBD2 for D (5 bases). Germline CDR1 is LNHDA and CDR2 is SQIVND (reference sequence). This CDR3 has 13 amino acids. Trimming shortened V by 4 bases and J by 6 bases, and 13 bases separated the two germline ends. CDR3 coding DNA: TGTGCCAGTAGTACTACTAGTAGAGGCGAGCAGTACTTC. Amino acids: CASSTTSRGEQYF. The variable domain in full, completed from reference TRBV19 and TRBJ2-7, reads DGGITQSPKYLFRKEGQNVTLSCEQNLNHDAMYWYRQDPGQGLRLIYYSQIVNDFQKGDIAEGYSVSREKKESFPLTVTSAQKNPTAFYLCASSTTSRGEQYFGPGTRLTVT.

The chain recombines TRBV7-2 with TRBJ1-3; a weak D match, TRBD1 (6 bases). V was pared by 7 bases and J by 2 bases, with 9 bases between. Germline lookup yields CDR1 SGHTA and CDR2 FQGNSA. This CDR3 spans 13 amino acids. The CDR3 protein is CASIGGPGNTIYF. In DNA form, the CDR3 reads TGTGCCAGCATTGGGGGCCCTGGAAACACCATATATTTT.